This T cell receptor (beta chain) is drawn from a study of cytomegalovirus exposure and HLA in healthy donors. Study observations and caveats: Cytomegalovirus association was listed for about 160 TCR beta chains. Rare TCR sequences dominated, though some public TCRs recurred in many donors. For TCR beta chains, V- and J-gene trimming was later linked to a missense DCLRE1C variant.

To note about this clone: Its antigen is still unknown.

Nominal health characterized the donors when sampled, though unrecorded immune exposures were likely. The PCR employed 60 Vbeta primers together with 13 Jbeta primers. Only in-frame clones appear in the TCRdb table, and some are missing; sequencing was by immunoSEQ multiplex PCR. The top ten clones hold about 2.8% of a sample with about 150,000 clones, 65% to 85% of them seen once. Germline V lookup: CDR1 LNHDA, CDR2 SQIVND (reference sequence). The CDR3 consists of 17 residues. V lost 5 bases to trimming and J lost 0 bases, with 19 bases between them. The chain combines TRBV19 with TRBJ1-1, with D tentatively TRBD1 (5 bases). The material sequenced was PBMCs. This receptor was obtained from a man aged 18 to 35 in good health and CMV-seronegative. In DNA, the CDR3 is TGTGCCAGTAGTCAAAACCCCGGAGGGACGTTGAACACTGAAGCTTTCTTT. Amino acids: CASSQNPGGTLNTEAFF. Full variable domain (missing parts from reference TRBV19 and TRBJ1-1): DGGITQSPKYLFRKEGQNVTLSCEQNLNHDAMYWYRQDPGQGLRLIYYSQIVNDFQKGDIAEGYSVSREKKESFPLTVTSAQKNPTAFYLCASSQNPGGTLNTEAFFGQGTRLTVV.